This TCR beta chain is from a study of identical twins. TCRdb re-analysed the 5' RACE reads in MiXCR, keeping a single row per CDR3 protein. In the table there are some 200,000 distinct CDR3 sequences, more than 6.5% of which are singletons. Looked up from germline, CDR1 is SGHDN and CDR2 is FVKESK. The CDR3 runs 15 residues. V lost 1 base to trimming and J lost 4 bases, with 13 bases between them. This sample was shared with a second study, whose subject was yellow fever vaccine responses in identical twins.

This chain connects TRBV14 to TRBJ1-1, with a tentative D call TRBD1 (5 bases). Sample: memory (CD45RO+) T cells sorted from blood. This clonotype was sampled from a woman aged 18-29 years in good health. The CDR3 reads CASSQVGGRATEAFF. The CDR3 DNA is TGTGCCAGCAGCCAAGTGGGGGGGAGGGCCACTGAAGCTTTCTTT.